This TCR beta chain was documented in a study of T cells in Graves' hyperthyroidism and ophthalmopathy. What was amplified from RNA transcripts were TCR beta CDR3 regions. Using the HTBI primer set, a first-round RT-PCR was run on the TCR CDR3. TCRdb analysed the multiplex PCR reads with MiXCR anew, one entry per CDR3 protein. The sample holds 350,000 to 450,000 distinct CDR3 sequences, 17% seen once. This CDR3 is 15 amino acids long. Losses at the gene ends were 6 bases for V and 6 bases for J; bases not matched to a gene: 12. This clonotype was recorded at least ten times. Its antigen is not known. General study findings and limits: Most thyroid clonotypes expanded above 0.001 were also detected in blood.

This chain uses TRBV12-3 or TRBV12-4 with TRBJ1-2, with 8 positions matching TRBD1. Input material: blood. The TCR comes from a woman aged 25 to 39 with Graves' hyperthyroidism that later progressed to Graves' ophthalmopathy. Written as DNA, the CDR3 is TGTGCCAGCAGGGACTTAGGGACAGGCAAGGATGGCTACACCTTC. It yields the protein CASRDLGTGKDGYTF.